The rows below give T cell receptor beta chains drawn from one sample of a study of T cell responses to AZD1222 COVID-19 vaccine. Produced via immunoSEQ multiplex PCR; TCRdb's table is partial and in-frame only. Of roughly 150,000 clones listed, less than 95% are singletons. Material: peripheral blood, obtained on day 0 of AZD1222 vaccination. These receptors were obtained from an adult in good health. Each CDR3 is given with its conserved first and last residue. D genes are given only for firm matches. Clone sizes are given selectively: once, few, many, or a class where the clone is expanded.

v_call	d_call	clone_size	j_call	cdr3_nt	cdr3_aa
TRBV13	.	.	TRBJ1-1	TGTGCCAGCAAAGGCCACGAAAGGGGCTTAAACACTGAAGCTTTCTTT	CASKGHERGLNTEAFF
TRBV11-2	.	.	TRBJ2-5	TGTGCCAGCACCCTTCTCCCCGGAGGGTCCCGTCGGGAGACCCAGTACTTC	CASTLLPGGSRRETQYF
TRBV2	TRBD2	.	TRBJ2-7	TGTGCCAGCAGTGACGTAGCGGGGGAACGGTACTTC	CASSDVAGERYF
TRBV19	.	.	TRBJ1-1	TGTGCCAGTAGTATTTCAGAGAACACTGAAGCTTTCTTT	CASSISENTEAFF
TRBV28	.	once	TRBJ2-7	TGTGCCAGCAGGGAGGGACAGCTCTACGAGCAGTACTTC	CASREGQLYEQYF
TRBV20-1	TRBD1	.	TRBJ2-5	TGCAGTGCTGGTGGGACAGGCCGCCAAGAGACCCAGTACTTC	CSAGGTGRQETQYF
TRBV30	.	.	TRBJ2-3	TGTGCCTGGAGTACCGGGTGGGCAGATACGCAGTATTTT	CAWSTGWADTQYF
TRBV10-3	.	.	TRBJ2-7	TGTGCCATCAGTGAGTCTCTCGGACAGACCCACGAGCAGTACTTC	CAISESLGQTHEQYF
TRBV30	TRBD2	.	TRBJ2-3	TGTGCCTGGAGTGTACGGGCGACTAGCGGGGGAAATACGCAGTATTTT	CAWSVRATSGGNTQYF
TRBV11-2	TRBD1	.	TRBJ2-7	TGTGCCAGCAGCTTAGAATCGGGACAGGGGTTCGGCGAGCAGTACTTC	CASSLESGQGFGEQYF
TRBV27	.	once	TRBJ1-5	TGTGCCAGCAGTTTAACTGTGGATCAGCCCCAGCATTTT	CASSLTVDQPQHF
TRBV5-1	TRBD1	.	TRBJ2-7	TGCGCCAGCAGCTCCCCCGGGACAGGGGTCTACGAGCAGTACTTC	CASSSPGTGVYEQYF
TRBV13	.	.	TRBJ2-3	TGTGCCAGCAGCCTGGACCTCACAGATACGCAGTATTTT	CASSLDLTDTQYF
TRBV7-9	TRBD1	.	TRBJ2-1	TGTGCCAGCAGCCCAAGGACCGGGGTAGGGACAGGGGGTGGGAATGAGCAGTTCTTC	CASSPRTGVGTGGGNEQFF
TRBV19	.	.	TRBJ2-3	TGTGCCAGTAGGCCCAGCGAGGGTCACACAGATACGCAGTATTTT	CASRPSEGHTDTQYF
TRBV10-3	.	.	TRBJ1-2	TGTGCCATCAGTGATACGGGAGGGGGCTACACCTTC	CAISDTGGGYTF
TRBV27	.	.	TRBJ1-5	TGTGCCAGCAGTTTATCGGGCAGGGTGAATCAGCCCCAGCATTTT	CASSLSGRVNQPQHF
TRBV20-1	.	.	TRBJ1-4	TGCAGTGCTAGTCAGGGGATAAATGAAAAACTGTTTTTT	CSASQGINEKLFF
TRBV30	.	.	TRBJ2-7	TGTGCCTGGAGTGAAGGGGGCGAGCAGTACTTC	CAWSEGGEQYF
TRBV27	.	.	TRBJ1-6	TGTGCCAGCAGTTTAGAGGCAGGCGCTTATAATTCACCCCTCCACTTT	CASSLEAGAYNSPLHF
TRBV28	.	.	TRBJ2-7	TGTGCCAGCAGTTTATCCGATCTGGGAGTCTACGAGCAGTACTTC	CASSLSDLGVYEQYF
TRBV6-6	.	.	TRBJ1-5	TGTGCCAGCAGTTACTCGGGGCGCCCGACTGGGCAGCCCCAGCATTTT	CASSYSGRPTGQPQHF
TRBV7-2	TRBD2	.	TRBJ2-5	TGTGCCAGCAGCCCTTCCCTAGCGGTACTCCAAGAGACCCAGTACTTC	CASSPSLAVLQETQYF
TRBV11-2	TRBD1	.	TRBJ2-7	TGTGCCAGCAGCTCGGGACAGGGGGCCTTCTACGAGCAGTACTTC	CASSSGQGAFYEQYF
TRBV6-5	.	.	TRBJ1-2	TGTGCCAGCAGTCCCGGGGGGGGGCGCGACTATGGCTACACCTTC	CASSPGGGRDYGYTF
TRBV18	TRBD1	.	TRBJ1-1	TGTGCCAGCTCACCGGACAGGGGATCTTCTGAAGCTTTCTTT	CASSPDRGSSEAFF
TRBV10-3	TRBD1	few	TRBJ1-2	TGTGCCATCGGGGACAGGGGTGGCTACACCTTC	CAIGDRGGYTF
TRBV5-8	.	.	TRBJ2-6	TGTGCCAGCAGCTTGTGGCTCTCCGGGGCCAACGTCCTGACTTTC	CASSLWLSGANVLTF
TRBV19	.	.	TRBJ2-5	TGTGCCAGTAGTACCCGTTTGGGACCCGAGACCCAGTACTTC	CASSTRLGPETQYF
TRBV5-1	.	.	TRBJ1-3	TGCGCCAGCAGCTTGTGGACCCTGGACTCTGGAAACACCATATATTTT	CASSLWTLDSGNTIYF
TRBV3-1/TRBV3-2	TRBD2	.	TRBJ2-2	TGTGCCAGCAGCCATACGGGACTAGCGGCGGTCGGGGAGCTGTTTTTT	CASSHTGLAAVGELFF
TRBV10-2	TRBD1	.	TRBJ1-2	TGCGCCAGCAGTGAGGGACAGGGGCCTATGTCGGGCTACACCTTC	CASSEGQGPMSGYTF
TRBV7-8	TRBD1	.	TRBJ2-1	TGTGCCAGCAGCTTAAGGGGGCTGGACAATGAGCAGTTCTTC	CASSLRGLDNEQFF
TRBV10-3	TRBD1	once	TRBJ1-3	TGTGCCATCAGTGCAGGGGGTGGTTCTGGTGGAAACACCATATATTTT	CAISAGGGSGGNTIYF
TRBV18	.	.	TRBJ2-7	TGTGCCAGCTCACTGAGCGGGGACAGGACCTTTTACGAGCAGTACTTC	CASSLSGDRTFYEQYF
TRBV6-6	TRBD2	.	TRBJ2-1	TGTGCCAGCGGGACTAGCGGGAGTGACAATGAGCAGTTCTTC	CASGTSGSDNEQFF
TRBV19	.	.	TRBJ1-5	TGTGCCAGTAAGGTAGGGCAGTGGCAGCCCCAGCATTTT	CASKVGQWQPQHF
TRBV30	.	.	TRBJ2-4	TGTGCCTGGAGTCTCATGGGGGTAGCCAAAAACATTCAGTACTTC	CAWSLMGVAKNIQYF
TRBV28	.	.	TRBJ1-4	TGTGCCAGCAGTTATGGAGGGGCGGAAAAAAAACTGTTTTTT	CASSYGGAEKKLFF
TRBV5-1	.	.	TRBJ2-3	TGCGCCAGCAGCCTTAACACAGATACGCAGTATTTT	CASSLNTDTQYF
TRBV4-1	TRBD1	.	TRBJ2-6	TGCGCCAGCAGCCGCACAAGTCCGGGACAGGTGGACTCCCCTGGGGCCAACGTCCTGACTTTC	CASSRTSPGQVDSPGANVLTF
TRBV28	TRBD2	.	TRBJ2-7	TGTGCCAGCAGTGACCCCGCTAGCGGGCTAACCTACGAGCAGTACTTC	CASSDPASGLTYEQYF